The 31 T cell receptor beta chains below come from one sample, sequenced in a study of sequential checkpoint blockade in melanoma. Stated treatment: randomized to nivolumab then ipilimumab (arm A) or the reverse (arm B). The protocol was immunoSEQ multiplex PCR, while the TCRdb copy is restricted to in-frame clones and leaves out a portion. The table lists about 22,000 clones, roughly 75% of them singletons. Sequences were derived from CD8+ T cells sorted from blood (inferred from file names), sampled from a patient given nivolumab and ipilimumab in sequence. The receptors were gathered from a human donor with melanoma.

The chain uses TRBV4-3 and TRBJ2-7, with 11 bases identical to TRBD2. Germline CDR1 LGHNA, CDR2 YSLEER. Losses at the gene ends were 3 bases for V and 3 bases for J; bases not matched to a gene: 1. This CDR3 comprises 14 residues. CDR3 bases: TGCGCCAGCAGCCACCTAGCGGGGGGCTACGAGCAGTACTTC. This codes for CASSHLAGGYEQYF.

CDR3 nucleotide sequence: TGTGCCAGCAGTGATGCCAGGGACAGGGTCACTGAAGCTTTCTTT. Encoded protein: CASSDARDRVTEAFF. This chain links TRBV2 with TRBJ1-1; TRBD1 aligns across 9 bases. Germline V gene lookup returns CDR1 SNHLY and CDR2 FYNNEI. The junction had 6 bases not matched to a gene; V was cut back by 3 bases and J by 4 bases. The CDR3 length is 15 residues.

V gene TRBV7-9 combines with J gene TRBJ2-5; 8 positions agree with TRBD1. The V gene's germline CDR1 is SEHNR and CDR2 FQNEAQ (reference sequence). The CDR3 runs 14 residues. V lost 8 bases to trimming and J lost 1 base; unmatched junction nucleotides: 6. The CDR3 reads CASLGTGGQETQYF. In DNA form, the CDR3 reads TGTGCCAGCCTTGGGACAGGAGGCCAAGAGACCCAGTACTTC. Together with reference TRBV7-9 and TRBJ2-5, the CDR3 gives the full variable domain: DTGVSQNPRHKITKRGQNVTFRCDPISEHNRLYWYRQTLGQGPEFLTYFQNEAQLEKSRLLSDRFSAERPKGSFSTLEIQRTEQGDSAMYLCASLGTGGQETQYFGPGTRLLVL.

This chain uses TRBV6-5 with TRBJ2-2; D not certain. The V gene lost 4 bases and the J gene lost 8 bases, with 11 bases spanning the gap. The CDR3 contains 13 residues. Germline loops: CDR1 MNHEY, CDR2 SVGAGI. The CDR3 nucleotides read TGTGCCAGCAGTTCTACCTCGCCGGGGGAGCTGTTTTTT. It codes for CASSSTSPGELFF.

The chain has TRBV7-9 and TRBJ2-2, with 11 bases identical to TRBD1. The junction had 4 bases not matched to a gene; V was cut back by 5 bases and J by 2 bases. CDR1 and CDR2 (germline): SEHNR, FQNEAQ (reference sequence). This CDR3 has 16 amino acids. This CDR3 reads CASSPRTGGNTGELFF. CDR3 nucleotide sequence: TGTGCCAGCAGCCCCCGGACAGGGGGCAACACCGGGGAGCTGTTTTTT.

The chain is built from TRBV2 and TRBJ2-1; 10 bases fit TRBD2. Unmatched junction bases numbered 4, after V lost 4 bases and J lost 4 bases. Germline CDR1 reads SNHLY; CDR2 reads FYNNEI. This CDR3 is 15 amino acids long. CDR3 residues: CASSATSGEYNEQFF. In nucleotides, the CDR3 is TGTGCCAGCAGTGCTACTAGCGGGGAATACAATGAGCAGTTCTTC.

CDR3 residues: CASSLVPGVSYNEQFF. CDR3 DNA: TGTGCCAGCAGCTTAGTCCCCGGGGTATCCTACAATGAGCAGTTCTTC. The chain couples TRBV7-3 to TRBJ2-1; TRBD2 might be the D (5 bases). CDR1 and CDR2 (germline): SGHTA, FQGTGA. V was cut by 2 bases and J by 1 base, with 12 bases left in between. The CDR3 is 16 residues long.

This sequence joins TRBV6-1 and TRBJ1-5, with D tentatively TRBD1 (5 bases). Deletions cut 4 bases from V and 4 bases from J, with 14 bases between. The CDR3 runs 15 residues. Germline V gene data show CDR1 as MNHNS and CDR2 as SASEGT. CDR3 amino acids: CASSARTNANQPQHF. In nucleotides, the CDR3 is TGTGCCAGCAGTGCCCGGACAAACGCAAATCAGCCCCAGCATTTT.

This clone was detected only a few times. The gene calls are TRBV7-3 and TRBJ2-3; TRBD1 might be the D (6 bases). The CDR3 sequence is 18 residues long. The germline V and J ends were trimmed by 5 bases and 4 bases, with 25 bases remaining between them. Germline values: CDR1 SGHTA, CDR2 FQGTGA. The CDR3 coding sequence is TGTGCCAGCAGCCGCTTCGCCCCAGGGGAGAAGTCAGCAGATACGCAGTATTTT. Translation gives CASSRFAPGEKSADTQYF.

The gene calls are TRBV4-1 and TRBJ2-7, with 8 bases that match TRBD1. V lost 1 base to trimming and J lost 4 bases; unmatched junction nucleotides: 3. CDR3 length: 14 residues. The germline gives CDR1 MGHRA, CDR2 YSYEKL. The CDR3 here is CASSQGTGRYEQYF. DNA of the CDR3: TGCGCCAGCAGCCAAGGGACAGGGCGGTACGAGCAGTACTTC.

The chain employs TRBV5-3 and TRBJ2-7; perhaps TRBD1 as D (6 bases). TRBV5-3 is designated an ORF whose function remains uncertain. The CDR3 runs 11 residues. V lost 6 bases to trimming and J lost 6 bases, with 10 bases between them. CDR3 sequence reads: CARKGDIEQYV. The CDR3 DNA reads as TGTGCCAGAAAGGGGGACATCGAGCAGTACGTC.

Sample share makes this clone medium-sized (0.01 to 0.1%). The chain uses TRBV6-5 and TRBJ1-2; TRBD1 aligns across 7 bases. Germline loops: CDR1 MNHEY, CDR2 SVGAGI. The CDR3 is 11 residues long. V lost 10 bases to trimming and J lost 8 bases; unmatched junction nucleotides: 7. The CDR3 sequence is CATGTALGYTF. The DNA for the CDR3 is TGTGCCACGGGGACAGCGCTCGGCTACACCTTC.

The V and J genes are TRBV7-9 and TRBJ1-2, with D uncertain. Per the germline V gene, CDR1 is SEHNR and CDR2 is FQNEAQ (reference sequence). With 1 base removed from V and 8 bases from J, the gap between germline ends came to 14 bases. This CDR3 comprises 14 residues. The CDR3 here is CASSLVDGVGGYTF. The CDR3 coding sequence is TGTGCCAGCAGCTTAGTCGACGGGGTGGGAGGCTACACCTTC. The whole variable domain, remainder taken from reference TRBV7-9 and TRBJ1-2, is DTGVSQNPRHKITKRGQNVTFRCDPISEHNRLYWYRQTLGQGPEFLTYFQNEAQLEKSRLLSDRFSAERPKGSFSTLEIQRTEQGDSAMYLCASSLVDGVGGYTFGSGTRLTVV.

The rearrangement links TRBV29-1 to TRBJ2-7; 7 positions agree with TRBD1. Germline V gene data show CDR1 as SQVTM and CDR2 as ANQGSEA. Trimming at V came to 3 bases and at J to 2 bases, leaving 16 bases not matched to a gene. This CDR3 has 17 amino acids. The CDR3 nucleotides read TGCAGCGTTGAGGGCAGTGGGACAGATGCACGGCCCTACGAGCAGTACTTC. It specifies CSVEGSGTDARPYEQYF.

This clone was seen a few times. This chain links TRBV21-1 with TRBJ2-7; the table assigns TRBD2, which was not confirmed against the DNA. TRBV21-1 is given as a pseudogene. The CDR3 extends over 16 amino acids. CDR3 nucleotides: TGTGCCAGCAGCGCGTATCGGGGGGGCGCCTCCTACGAGCAGTACTTC. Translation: CASSAYRGGASYEQYF.

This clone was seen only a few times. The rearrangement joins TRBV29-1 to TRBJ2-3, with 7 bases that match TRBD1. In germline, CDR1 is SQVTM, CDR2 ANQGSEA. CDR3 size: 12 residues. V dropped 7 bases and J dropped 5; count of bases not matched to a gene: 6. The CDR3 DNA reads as TGCAGCGACGCGACAGGGTTAGATACGCAGTATTTT. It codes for CSDATGLDTQYF.

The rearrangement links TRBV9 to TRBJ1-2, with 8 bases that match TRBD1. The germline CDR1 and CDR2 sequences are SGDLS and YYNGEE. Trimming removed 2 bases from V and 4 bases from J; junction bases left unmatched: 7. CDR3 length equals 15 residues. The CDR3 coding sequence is TGTGCCAGCAGCGTCGCGACAGGGGACATCTATGGCTACACCTTC. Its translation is CASSVATGDIYGYTF.

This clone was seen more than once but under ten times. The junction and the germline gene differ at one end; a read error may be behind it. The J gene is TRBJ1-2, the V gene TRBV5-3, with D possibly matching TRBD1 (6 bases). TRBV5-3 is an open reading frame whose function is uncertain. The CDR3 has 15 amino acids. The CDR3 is CASSSDLIQGGSYTF. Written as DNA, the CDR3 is TGTGCCAGCAGCTCCGATTTAATACAGGGTGGGAGCTACACCTTC.

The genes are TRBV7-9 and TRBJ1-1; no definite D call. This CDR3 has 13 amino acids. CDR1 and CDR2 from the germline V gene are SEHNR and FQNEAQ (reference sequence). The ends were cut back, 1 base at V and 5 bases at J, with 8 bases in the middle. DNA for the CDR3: TGTGCCAGCAGCTTAGGGAGCGGAACTGAAGCTTTCTTT. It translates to CASSLGSGTEAFF.

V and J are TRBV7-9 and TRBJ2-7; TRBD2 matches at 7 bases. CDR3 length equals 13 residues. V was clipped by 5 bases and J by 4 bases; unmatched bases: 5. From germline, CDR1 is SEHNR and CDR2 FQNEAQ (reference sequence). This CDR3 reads CASSHGTIYEQYV. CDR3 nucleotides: TGTGCCAGCAGCCACGGGACTATTTACGAGCAGTACGTC.

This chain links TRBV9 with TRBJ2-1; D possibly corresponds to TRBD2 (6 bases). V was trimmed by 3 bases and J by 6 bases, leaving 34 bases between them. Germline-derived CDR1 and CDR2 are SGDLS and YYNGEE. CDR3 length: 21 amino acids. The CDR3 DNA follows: TGTGCCAGCAGCGACCCCCGTATTGGACAAGAACTGTCTTTGGGGGGCAATGAGCAGTTCTTC. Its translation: CASSDPRIGQELSLGGNEQFF.

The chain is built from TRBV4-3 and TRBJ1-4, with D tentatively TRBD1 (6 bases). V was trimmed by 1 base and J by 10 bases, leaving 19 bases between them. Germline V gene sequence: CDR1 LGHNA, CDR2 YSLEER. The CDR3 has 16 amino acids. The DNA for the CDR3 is TGCGCCAGCAGCCAAGGCCGGGGACAAACCCTAGGAAAACTGTTTTTT. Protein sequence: CASSQGRGQTLGKLFF.

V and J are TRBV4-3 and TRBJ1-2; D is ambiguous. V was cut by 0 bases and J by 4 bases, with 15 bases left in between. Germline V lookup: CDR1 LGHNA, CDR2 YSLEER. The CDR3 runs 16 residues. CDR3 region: CASSQDKVWRAYGYTF. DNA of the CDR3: TGCGCCAGCAGCCAAGATAAAGTATGGAGGGCCTATGGCTACACCTTC.

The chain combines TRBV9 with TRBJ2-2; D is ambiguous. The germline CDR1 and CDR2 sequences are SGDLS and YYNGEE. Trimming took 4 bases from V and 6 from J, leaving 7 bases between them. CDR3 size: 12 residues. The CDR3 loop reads CASSPSSGELFF. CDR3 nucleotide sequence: TGTGCCAGCAGCCCCTCGTCCGGGGAGCTGTTTTTT.

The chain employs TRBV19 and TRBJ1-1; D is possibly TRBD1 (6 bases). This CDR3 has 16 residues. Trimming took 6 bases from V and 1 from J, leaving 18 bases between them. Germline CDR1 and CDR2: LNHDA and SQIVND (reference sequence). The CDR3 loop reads CASRRLLGGWNTEAFF. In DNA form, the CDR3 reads TGTGCCAGTAGGAGACTCCTTGGGGGCTGGAACACTGAAGCTTTCTTT.

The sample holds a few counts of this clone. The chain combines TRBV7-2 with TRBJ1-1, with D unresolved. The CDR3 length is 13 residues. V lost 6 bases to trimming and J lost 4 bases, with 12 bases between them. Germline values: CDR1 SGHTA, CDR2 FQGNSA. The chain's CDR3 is CASSLDYGTEAFF. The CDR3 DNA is TGTGCCAGCAGTCTAGACTATGGCACTGAAGCTTTCTTT.

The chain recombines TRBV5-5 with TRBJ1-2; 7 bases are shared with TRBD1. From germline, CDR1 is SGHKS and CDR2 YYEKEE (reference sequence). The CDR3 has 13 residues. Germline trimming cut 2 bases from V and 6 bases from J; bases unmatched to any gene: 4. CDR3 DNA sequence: TGTGCCAGCAGCTTACAGGGGCCCCATGGCTACACCTTC. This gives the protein CASSLQGPHGYTF. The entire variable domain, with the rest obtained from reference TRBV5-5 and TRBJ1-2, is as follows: DAGVTQSPTHLIKTRGQQVTLRCSPISGHKSVSWYQQVLGQGPQFIFQYYEKEERGRGNFPDRFSARQFPNYSSELNVNALLLGDSALYLCASSLQGPHGYTFGSGTRLTVV.

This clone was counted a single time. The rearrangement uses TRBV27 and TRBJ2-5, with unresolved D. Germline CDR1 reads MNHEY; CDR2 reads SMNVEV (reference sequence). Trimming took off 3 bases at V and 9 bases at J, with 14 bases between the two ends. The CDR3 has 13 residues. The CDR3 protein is CASSFGTGWAQYF. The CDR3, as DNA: TGTGCCAGCAGTTTCGGCACCGGGTGGGCCCAGTACTTC.

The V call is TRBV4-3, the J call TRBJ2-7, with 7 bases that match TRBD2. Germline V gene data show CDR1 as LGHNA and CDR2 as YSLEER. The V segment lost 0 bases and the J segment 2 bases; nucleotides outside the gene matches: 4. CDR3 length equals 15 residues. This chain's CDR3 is CASSQEGGTTYEQYF. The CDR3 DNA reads TGCGCCAGCAGCCAAGAAGGCGGGACTACCTACGAGCAGTACTTC.

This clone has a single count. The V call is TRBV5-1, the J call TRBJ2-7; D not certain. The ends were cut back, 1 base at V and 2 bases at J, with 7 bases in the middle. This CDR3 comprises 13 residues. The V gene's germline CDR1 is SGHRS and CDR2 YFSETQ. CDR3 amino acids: CASSLTPPYEQYF. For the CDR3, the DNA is TGCGCCAGCAGCTTGACACCCCCCTACGAGCAGTACTTC.

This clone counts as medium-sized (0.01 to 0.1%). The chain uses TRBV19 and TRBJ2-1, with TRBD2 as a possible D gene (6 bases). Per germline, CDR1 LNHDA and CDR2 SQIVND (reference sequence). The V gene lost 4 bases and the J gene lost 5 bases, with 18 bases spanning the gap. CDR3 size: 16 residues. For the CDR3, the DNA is TGTGCCAGTAGTACGGTAGGCGGGGCCTATAACAATGAGCAGTTCTTC. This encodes CASSTVGGAYNNEQFF.